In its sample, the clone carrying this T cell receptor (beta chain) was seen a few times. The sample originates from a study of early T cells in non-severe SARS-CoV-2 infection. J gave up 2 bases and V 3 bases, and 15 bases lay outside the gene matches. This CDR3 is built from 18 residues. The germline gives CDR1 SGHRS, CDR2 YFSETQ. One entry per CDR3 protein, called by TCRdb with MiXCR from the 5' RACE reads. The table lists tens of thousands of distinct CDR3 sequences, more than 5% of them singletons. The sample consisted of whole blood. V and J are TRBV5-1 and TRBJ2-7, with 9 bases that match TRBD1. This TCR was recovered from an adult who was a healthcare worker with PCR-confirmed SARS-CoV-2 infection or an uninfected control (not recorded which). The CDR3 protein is CASSSVPGQGLRTYEQYF. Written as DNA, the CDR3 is TGCGCCAGCAGCTCGGTCCCGGGACAGGGATTGAGGACCTACGAGCAGTACTTC.